This entry lists 28 T cell receptor beta chains sequenced from one sample in a study of blood T cell repertoires in COVID-19. The table came from immunoSEQ multiplex PCR; TCRdb's copy has only in-frame clones and leaves some out. The sample lists about 100,000 clones, about 77% occurring once. The sample was peripheral blood. These receptors were collected from a woman aged 70-85 years with acute or convalescent COVID-19.

This chain connects TRBV6-1 to TRBJ2-7; 7 nucleotides align to TRBD1. The CDR3 spans 13 residues. Per germline, CDR1 MNHNS and CDR2 SASEGT. Unmatched junction bases numbered 5, after V lost 2 bases and J lost 7 bases. CDR3 nucleotides: TGTGCCAGCAGTGAACCGGGACAGTGGGAGCAGTACGTC. This translates into CASSEPGQWEQYV.

The J gene is TRBJ2-5, the V gene TRBV19; no reliable D call. The length of the CDR3 is 14 residues. V shed 4 bases and J shed 2 bases, with 11 bases lying between them. CDR1 LNHDA and CDR2 SQIVND come from the germline V gene (reference sequence). CDR3 in DNA: TGTGCCAGTAGTACCCGAGACTTACAAGAGACCCAGTACTTC. Residues: CASSTRDLQETQYF.

This sequence joins TRBV3-1 (or the pseudogene TRBV3-2) and TRBJ1-1; TRBD1 aligns across 10 bases. This CDR3 comprises 15 residues. Germline lookup yields CDR1 LGHDT and CDR2 YNNKEL (reference sequence). J lost 4 bases, V lost 4 bases, and 6 bases had no gene match. The CDR3 spells CASSRTGGMSTEAFF. The CDR3 nucleotides are TGTGCCAGCAGCCGGACAGGGGGAATGAGCACTGAAGCTTTCTTT.

The V and J genes are TRBV5-1 and TRBJ1-2; TRBD1 aligns across 9 bases. CDR3 length equals 15 residues. Per germline, CDR1 SGHRS and CDR2 YFSETQ. The J segment lost 4 bases and the V segment lost 4 bases, leaving 8 bases of the junction unmatched. The CDR3 sequence is CASSTGQGTVYGYTF. CDR3 DNA: TGCGCCAGCAGCACGGGACAGGGAACGGTCTATGGCTACACCTTC. Looking up the rest from reference TRBV5-1 and TRBJ1-2 gives the full variable domain: KAGVTQTPRYLIKTRGQQVTLSCSPISGHRSVSWYQQTPGQGLQFLFEYFSETQRNKGNFPGRFSGRQFSNSRSEMNVSTLELGDSALYLCASSTGQGTVYGYTFGSGTRLTVV.

This clone was found a few times. V gene TRBV11-2 combines with J gene TRBJ1-1; 8 bases are shared with TRBD1. The CDR3 is 14 residues long. After removal of 5 bases from V and 6 bases from J, the junction contained 8 bases not matched to a gene. Germline V gene data show CDR1 as SGHAT and CDR2 as FQNNGV. The CDR3 region is CASSPSGQGAEAFF. CDR3 sequence (DNA): TGTGCCAGCAGCCCCTCCGGACAGGGCGCTGAAGCTTTCTTT.

CDR3 sequence reads: CASSPPGTDTRYEQYF. DNA for the CDR3: TGTGCCAGCTCACCACCCGGGACAGATACAAGATACGAGCAGTACTTC. The chain links TRBV18 to TRBJ2-7, with TRBD1 identical over 7 bases. J gave up 4 bases and V 0 bases, and 9 bases lay outside the gene matches. CDR1 is KGHSH, CDR2 LQKENI, per germline. The length of the CDR3 is 16 residues.

The chain carries TRBV6-5 and TRBJ2-2; 7 bases are shared with TRBD1. Germline-derived CDR1 and CDR2 are MNHEY and SVGAGI. Trimming at V came to 6 bases and at J to 3 bases, leaving 4 bases not matched to a gene. This CDR3 is 14 amino acids long. The CDR3 here is CASSTTGDTGELFF. CDR3 bases: TGTGCCAGCAGCACCACAGGGGACACCGGGGAGCTGTTTTTT.

The chain carries TRBV10-2 and TRBJ2-1; TRBD2 might be the D (5 bases). V gave up 0 bases and J gave up 0 bases, with 9 bases separating them. The CDR3 sequence is 16 residues long. CDR1 is WSHSY and CDR2 is SAAADI in the germline V gene. DNA for the CDR3: TGCGCCAGCAGTGAGTCACTGGGGAGCTCCTACAATGAGCAGTTCTTC. Protein sequence: CASSESLGSSYNEQFF.

The rearrangement uses TRBV6-2 or TRBV6-3 and TRBJ1-6; 10 positions agree with TRBD1. This CDR3 comprises 15 residues. CDR1 and CDR2 (germline): MNHEY, SVGEGT. Trimming took 2 bases from V and 9 from J; bases not matched to a gene: 4. DNA for the CDR3: TGTGCCAGCAGTTACCAGACAGGGGGCATTTCACCCCTCCACTTT. Protein sequence: CASSYQTGGISPLHF.

This chain connects TRBV3-1 (or the pseudogene TRBV3-2) to TRBJ2-1, with 12 bases that match TRBD2. The CDR3 length is 18 residues. Per the germline V gene, CDR1 is LGHDT and CDR2 is YNNKEL (reference sequence). Unmatched junction bases numbered 10, after V lost 2 bases and J lost 5 bases. CDR3 DNA: TGTGCCAGCAGCCAACTGGCACTAGCGGGGGGCCCTCACAATGAGCAGTTCTTC. Amino acid sequence: CASSQLALAGGPHNEQFF.

The chain joins TRBV24-1 to TRBJ2-1; TRBD1 agrees at 7 bases. The J segment lost 0 bases and the V segment lost 6 bases, leaving 1 base of the junction unmatched. The V gene's germline CDR1 is KGHDR and CDR2 SFDVKD. CDR3 length: 14 residues. The CDR3 region has the DNA TGTGCCACCAGTTCAGGGGGCTCCTACAATGAGCAGTTCTTC. As protein: CATSSGGSYNEQFF.

The CDR3 bases are TGTGCCTGGAGTGGTGACAGATTAAATGAAAAACTGTTTTTT. Protein product: CAWSGDRLNEKLFF. The J gene is TRBJ1-4, the V gene TRBV30; D may be TRBD1 (5 bases). The CDR3 contains 14 residues. Trimming stripped 1 base from V and 5 bases from J, with 11 bases between. Germline CDR1 and CDR2: GTSNPN and SVGIG (reference sequence).

This rearrangement joins TRBV18 to TRBJ1-3, with D possibly being TRBD1 (6 bases). Germline CDR1 KGHSH, CDR2 LQKENI. This CDR3 has 15 residues. Between the trimmed V and J ends, which lost 6 bases and 0 bases, there was a span of 12 bases. The CDR3 spells CASSDTGNSGNTIYF. CDR3 bases: TGTGCCAGCTCGGACACAGGGAACTCTGGAAACACCATATATTTT.

Ten or more counts support this clone. The chain joins TRBV7-8 to TRBJ2-1; no reliable D call. CDR3 length: 12 residues. V was shortened by 2 bases and J by 4 bases, with 3 bases between the two germline ends. The V gene's germline CDR1 is SGHVS and CDR2 FQNEAQ. For the CDR3, the DNA is TGTGCCAGCAGCTTACAGTACAATGAGCAGTTCTTC. Protein: CASSLQYNEQFF.

The chain is built from TRBV6-5 and TRBJ1-4, with D unclear. The CDR3 has 14 amino acids. Germline V lookup: CDR1 MNHEY, CDR2 SVGAGI. V gave up 4 bases and J gave up 8 bases, with 14 bases separating them. CDR3 nucleotides: TGTGCCAGCAGTTCGACCGGCGGCCTCGAAAAACTGTTTTTT. This gives the protein CASSSTGGLEKLFF.

The chain carries TRBV2 and TRBJ1-2, with 7 positions matching TRBD1. Trimming removed 6 bases from V and 2 bases from J; junction bases left unmatched: 3. Germline CDR1 reads SNHLY; CDR2 reads FYNNEI. This CDR3 spans 13 amino acids. CDR3 DNA sequence: TGTGCCAGCAGACAGACAGGGAACTATGGCTACACCTTC. This sequence encodes CASRQTGNYGYTF.

The chain couples TRBV18 to TRBJ1-2; tentatively, D is TRBD1 (6 bases). Germline CDR1 is KGHSH and CDR2 is LQKENI. This CDR3 is 14 amino acids long. Trimming removed 1 base at V and 2 bases at J, with 8 bases between. The CDR3 DNA follows: TGTGCCAGCTCACCACAGGGGGGGAACTATGGCTACACCTTC. Its translation: CASSPQGGNYGYTF. The full variable domain, rest sourced from reference TRBV18 and TRBJ1-2, is NAGVMQNPRHLVRRRGQEARLRCSPMKGHSHVYWYRQLPEEGLKFMVYLQKENIIDESGMPKERFSAEFPKEGPSILRIQQVVRGDSAAYFCASSPQGGNYGYTFGSGTRLTVV.

J is TRBJ2-5 and V is TRBV30; 15 positions agree with TRBD2. This CDR3 contains 14 residues. V dropped 6 bases and J dropped 5; count of bases not matched to a gene: 4. Germline loops: CDR1 GTSNPN, CDR2 SVGIG (reference sequence). CDR3 region: CACTGLAGGETQYF. The CDR3 DNA sequence: TGTGCCTGCACCGGACTAGCGGGGGGGGAGACCCAGTACTTC.

This clone was seen once. The chain recombines TRBV4-2 with TRBJ1-2; D not resolved. The CDR3 extends over 14 amino acids. Germline-derived CDR1 and CDR2 are LGHNA and YNFKEQ. The V end lost 5 bases, the J end lost 0 bases, and 10 bases lay between the germline ends. CDR3 nucleotides: TGTGCCAGCAGCGCGGAGTGGACTAACTATGGCTACACCTTC. It translates to CASSAEWTNYGYTF.

The chain uses TRBV19 and TRBJ1-1; tentatively, D is TRBD1 (6 bases). The CDR3 length is 16 residues. Germline loops: CDR1 LNHDA, CDR2 SQIVND (reference sequence). V was pared by 5 bases and J by 0 bases, with 16 bases between. As DNA, the CDR3 is TGTGCCAGTAGTCCAGCGGACAGATTTATGAACACTGAAGCTTTCTTT. Its translation is CASSPADRFMNTEAFF.

This clone showed up just once. The V and J genes are TRBV27 and TRBJ1-6; 11 bases match TRBD1. With V trimmed by 5 bases and J by 6 bases, 3 bases remained unmatched. CDR1 is MNHEY, CDR2 SMNVEV, per germline (reference sequence). This CDR3 is 15 amino acids long. The CDR3 nucleotides are TGTGCCAGCAGTCCAGGACAGGGGGCTAATTCACCCCTCCACTTT. Amino acid sequence: CASSPGQGANSPLHF.

This clone was found many times. The J gene is TRBJ1-5, the V gene TRBV2; 8 bases agree with TRBD1. Germline trimming cut 7 bases from V and 6 bases from J; bases unmatched to any gene: 11. The CDR3 is made up of 15 amino acids. CDR1 and CDR2 from the germline V gene are SNHLY and FYNNEI. The DNA for the CDR3 is TGTGCCAGCATTGCCGACAGGGGAGAGGGTCAGCCCCAGCATTTT. Residues: CASIADRGEGQPQHF.

V is TRBV6-5 and J is TRBJ1-2, with unresolved D. This CDR3 spans 13 amino acids. Trimming took off 6 bases at V and 8 bases at J, with 16 bases between the two ends. CDR1 is MNHEY, CDR2 SVGAGI, per germline. CDR3 coding DNA: TGTGCCAGCAGCTTGGACTCCGCGGGAGGCTACACCTTC. Translating it yields CASSLDSAGGYTF.

The CDR3 region is CASSLPGTASYEQYV. The CDR3 coding sequence is TGTGCCAGCAGTTTACCCGGGACAGCCTCCTACGAGCAGTACGTC. The V call is TRBV28, the J call TRBJ2-7, with TRBD1 identical over 7 bases. The CDR3 contains 15 residues. Germline V gene lookup returns CDR1 MDHEN and CDR2 SYDVKM. V shed 2 bases and J 0 bases; nucleotides not matched to a gene: 4.

V usage is TRBV5-4 and J usage is TRBJ2-1; D is perhaps TRBD2 (6 bases). Trimming stripped 6 bases from V and 7 bases from J, with 14 bases between. CDR1 and CDR2 from the germline V gene are SGHNT and YYREEE (reference sequence). This CDR3 has 13 residues. DNA of the CDR3: TGTGCCAGCAACCAAGCGGGTCGGAATGAGCAGTTCTTC. It is translated as CASNQAGRNEQFF.

The chain has TRBV9 and TRBJ2-7; D is perhaps TRBD2 (6 bases). Germline V gene lookup returns CDR1 SGDLS and CDR2 YYNGEE. V shed 0 bases and J shed 2 bases, with 12 bases lying between them. The CDR3 runs to 15 residues. The CDR3: CASSVEGTSTYEQYF. For the CDR3, the DNA is TGTGCCAGCAGCGTAGAAGGGACTTCTACCTACGAGCAGTACTTC.

The J gene is TRBJ2-5, the V gene TRBV18, with 8 bases that match TRBD2. The CDR3 consists of 13 residues. Germline trimming cut 2 bases from V and 7 bases from J; bases unmatched to any gene: 3. From germline, CDR1 is KGHSH and CDR2 LQKENI. The CDR3 nucleotides are TGTGCCAGCTCACCAGCGGGGGGAACGACCCAGTACTTC. Amino acid sequence: CASSPAGGTTQYF.

The rearrangement links TRBV6-5 to TRBJ1-2; TRBD1 matches at 9 bases. This CDR3 has 13 amino acids. From germline, CDR1 is MNHEY and CDR2 SVGAGI. V lost 6 bases to trimming and J lost 6 bases; unmatched junction nucleotides: 5. DNA of the CDR3: TGTGCCAGCAGCCTCGGGACAGGGCATGGCTACACCTTC. It translates to CASSLGTGHGYTF.